The 17 T cell receptor beta chains presented below share a single source sample, sequenced in a study of T cells after yellow fever vaccination. TCRdb itself ran the 5' RACE reads through MiXCR, one entry per CDR3 protein. The table shows 300,000 or so distinct CDR3 sequences, with 7.5% to 9% occurring only once. The sequences come from CD4+ T cells sorted from PBMCs, collected 5 days after the yellow fever booster vaccination. The source of these receptors is a young man who received the YFV17D yellow fever vaccine.

This clonotype showed up just a few times. The CDR3 loop is CASSQTAGYNEQFF. Written as DNA, the CDR3 is TGTGCCAGCTCACAGACGGCAGGATACAATGAGCAGTTCTTC. The V and J genes are TRBV18 and TRBJ2-1; no clear D. The germline gives CDR1 KGHSH, CDR2 LQKENI. This CDR3 comprises 14 residues. Trimming pared 4 bases from V and 4 bases from J, leaving 11 bases between.

This chain links TRBV5-1 with TRBJ1-6; D possibly corresponds to TRBD1 (5 bases). There are 14 residues in the CDR3. Germline lookup yields CDR1 SGHRS and CDR2 YFSETQ. The V and J ends lost 3 bases and 7 bases respectively, with 11 bases between them. The CDR3 sequence: CASSSSTENSPLHF. The CDR3 DNA follows: TGCGCCAGCAGCTCGTCGACAGAAAATTCACCCCTCCACTTT. Combining the CDR3 with reference TRBV5-1 and TRBJ1-6 gives the whole variable domain KAGVTQTPRYLIKTRGQQVTLSCSPISGHRSVSWYQQTPGQGLQFLFEYFSETQRNKGNFPGRFSGRQFSNSRSEMNVSTLELGDSALYLCASSSSTENSPLHFGNGTRLTVT.

The chain employs TRBV9 and TRBJ1-2; the D gene is possibly TRBD1 (6 bases). Per the germline V gene, CDR1 is SGDLS and CDR2 is YYNGEE. Trimming stripped 3 bases from V and 4 bases from J, with 16 bases between. The CDR3 totals 15 residues. DNA of the CDR3: TGTGCCAGCAGCGAACAGGGTTCGCCTCGCTATGGCTACACCTTC. The encoded protein is CASSEQGSPRYGYTF.

This clonotype was seen a handful of times. This chain links TRBV27 with TRBJ1-2; no clear D. Per germline, CDR1 MNHEY and CDR2 SMNVEV (reference sequence). The V end lost 8 bases, the J end lost 7 bases, and 11 bases lay between the germline ends. This CDR3 contains 11 residues. The chain's CDR3 is CASPGGSGYTF. As DNA, the CDR3 is TGTGCCAGCCCAGGAGGTTCTGGCTACACCTTC.

This clonotype was observed a few times. This sequence joins TRBV5-1 and TRBJ2-7; perhaps TRBD2 as D (6 bases). Trimming cost V 1 base and J 5 bases, with 16 bases left between them. The germline V gene encodes CDR1 SGHRS and CDR2 YFSETQ. CDR3 length equals 15 residues. The CDR3, as DNA: TGCGCCAGCAGCTTGAGTGGAGGGCAGGGCGACGAGCAGTACGTC. Residues: CASSLSGGQGDEQYV.

This clonotype was found many times. The V call is TRBV5-4, the J call TRBJ2-3; 9 positions match TRBD2. J lost 0 bases, V lost 1 base, and 3 bases had no gene match. The germline V gene has CDR1 SGHNT and CDR2 YYREEE (reference sequence). The CDR3 length is 16 residues. The CDR3 DNA sequence: TGTGCCAGCAGCTTGTTAGCGGGGGTTAGCACAGATACGCAGTATTTT. It specifies CASSLLAGVSTDTQYF.

The chain uses TRBV11-2 and TRBJ2-2; D is perhaps TRBD2 (6 bases). V dropped 6 bases and J dropped 7 bases, with 15 bases sitting between them. Germline CDR1 is SGHAT and CDR2 is FQNNGV. The CDR3 length is 14 residues. CDR3 sequence: CASSSLRGHGELFF. CDR3 bases: TGTGCCAGCAGTTCTCTGCGGGGCCACGGGGAGCTGTTTTTT.

CDR3 in DNA: TGTGCCAGCAGTCAATTCAATGAGCAGTTCTTC. Translation gives CASSQFNEQFF. V is TRBV12-3 or TRBV12-4 and J is TRBJ2-1; D not certain. Trimming stripped 5 bases from V and 6 bases from J, with 5 bases between. This CDR3 contains 11 residues.

This clonotype was detected many times. The rearrangement links TRBV7-3 to TRBJ2-1, with D possibly TRBD1 on 5 matching bases. This CDR3 region has 15 residues. V was cut by 3 bases and J by 7 bases, with 16 bases left in between. Per the germline V gene, CDR1 is SGHTA and CDR2 is FQGTGA. The CDR3, as DNA: TGTGCCAGCAGCTTGGGCAATGTGGGGCCAAATGAGCAGTTCTTC. Translated, it gives CASSLGNVGPNEQFF. Looking up the rest from reference TRBV7-3 and TRBJ2-1 gives the full variable domain: GAGVSQTPSNKVTEKGKYVELRCDPISGHTALYWYRQSLGQGPEFLIYFQGTGAADDSGLPNDRFFAVRPEGSVSTLKIQRTERGDSAVYLCASSLGNVGPNEQFFGPGTRLTVL.

In its sample, this clonotype was seen a few times. CDR3 bases: TGTGCCAGCAGCCTTGGGGGGTTTGGAGAGACCCAGTACTTC. Amino acids: CASSLGGFGETQYF. The chain joins TRBV3-1 to TRBJ2-5, with D possibly matching TRBD2 (6 bases). This CDR3 has 14 residues. Germline V gene sequence: CDR1 LGHDT, CDR2 YNNKEL (reference sequence). Trimming took off 4 bases at V and 4 bases at J, with 13 bases between the two ends.

In this sample, this clonotype turned up a few times. The chain joins TRBV6-5 to TRBJ2-3; D perhaps matches TRBD2 (5 bases). V lost 7 bases, J lost 0 bases, and 20 bases lay in between. The CDR3 spans 17 residues. The germline CDR1 and CDR2 sequences are MNHEY and SVGAGI. The CDR3 DNA is TGTGCCAGCACCACCCACCTGGTCGGGGTTAGCACAGATACGCAGTATTTT. Protein product: CASTTHLVGVSTDTQYF.

This clonotype has ten or more counts. This sequence joins TRBV7-7 and TRBJ2-1; a weak D match, TRBD2 (6 bases). The CDR3 consists of 15 residues. Trimming left V 1 base short and J 5 bases short, with 12 bases between. Germline CDR1 is SSHAT and CDR2 is FNYEAQ (reference sequence). In DNA, the CDR3 is TGTGCCAGCAGCTTAGGCGGAGGGGTGGACAATGAGCAGTTCTTC. Translation: CASSLGGGVDNEQFF.

This chain uses TRBV5-1 with TRBJ2-3; the D call may be TRBD1 or TRBD2 (5 bases each). V was shortened by 4 bases and J by 0 bases, with 12 bases between the two germline ends. Germline CDR1 and CDR2: SGHRS and YFSETQ. The CDR3 contains 15 residues. Here the CDR3 DNA reads TGCGCCAGCAGCGCCGGGACCGGCAGCACAGATACGCAGTATTTT. This sequence encodes CASSAGTGSTDTQYF.

CDR3 sequence: CASNAANGGQPQHF. In nucleotides, the CDR3 is TGTGCCAGCAATGCCGCGAACGGCGGTCAGCCCCAGCATTTT. V and J are TRBV2 and TRBJ1-5; D is undetermined. V was cut by 7 bases and J by 6 bases, with 16 bases left in between. Germline V CDR1 and CDR2: SNHLY, FYNNEI. The CDR3 is 14 amino acids.

The chain carries TRBV12-5 and TRBJ1-1; 9 bases agree with TRBD1. J lost 6 bases, V lost 1 base, and 3 bases had no gene match. Germline V lookup: CDR1 LGHNT, CDR2 FRNRAP. This CDR3 is built from 14 residues. The CDR3 here is CASGLDRGLAEAFF. DNA of the CDR3: TGTGCTAGTGGTTTGGACAGGGGGCTAGCTGAAGCTTTCTTT.

This rearrangement joins TRBV11-2 to TRBJ2-3; D is possibly TRBD2 (5 bases). Trimming pared 5 bases from V and 1 base from J, leaving 10 bases between. This CDR3 is built from 14 residues. Germline lookup yields CDR1 SGHAT and CDR2 FQNNGV. This CDR3 is CASSLGVGTDTQYF. DNA for the CDR3: TGTGCCAGCAGCCTGGGAGTAGGCACAGATACGCAGTATTTT. The full variable domain, its missing parts supplied by reference TRBV11-2 and TRBJ2-3, is EAGVAQSPRYKIIEKRQSVAFWCNPISGHATLYWYQQILGQGPKLLIQFQNNGVVDDSQLPKDRFSAERLKGVDSTLKIQPAKLEDSAVYLCASSLGVGTDTQYFGPGTRLTVL.

The chain recombines TRBV20-1 with TRBJ1-2; 9 nucleotides match TRBD1. This CDR3 contains 13 residues. V lost 5 bases to trimming and J lost 5 bases; unmatched junction nucleotides: 6. Per germline, CDR1 DFQATT and CDR2 SNEGSKA (reference sequence). Here the CDR3 reads CSADRGSYYGYTF. In nucleotides, the CDR3 is TGCAGTGCTGACAGGGGGAGCTATTATGGCTACACCTTC.